The clone carrying this TCR beta chain was observed a handful of times. Its antigen is not identified. Conversion of TCR transcripts into cDNA relied on 5'RACE template switching, which added a universal primer site and UMIs. Via MiXCR, TCRdb re-called the 5' RACE reads, giving one row per CDR3 protein. The data contain just under 600,000 distinct CDR3 sequences, roughly 14% of them singletons. This sample stems from a study of T cells after yellow fever vaccination. Whole-study findings and limits: Most clones from primary vaccination were detected again post-booster (approximately 96% CD4, about 88% CD8). Sorted repertoires could include abundant contaminating clonotypes from bulk cells.

This specimen was PBMCs, taken on the day of the yellow fever booster vaccination. The receptor comes from a man aged 30 to 39 who received the YFV17D yellow fever vaccine.

CDR3 DNA sequence: TGTGCCAGCAGCCGTCTGCCGGACAGGGGGCCTGCAACTAATGAAAAACTGTTTTTT. Translated, it gives CASSRLPDRGPATNEKLFF. This chain links TRBV21-1 with TRBJ1-4; the table calls TRBD1, which could not be checked here. TRBV21-1 is described as a pseudogene. CDR3 size: 19 residues.